These T cell receptor beta chains were read from a single sample in a study of blood T cell repertoires in COVID-19. Sequencing used immunoSEQ multiplex PCR; TCRdb keeps in-frame clones, though not all of them. Of over 100,000 clones listed, about 86% were seen once; the top ten hold approximately 3.3%. Sequencing was carried out using peripheral blood. The receptors originated from a woman older than 75 with active or convalescent COVID-19. CDR3s include the opening cysteine and the closing phenylalanine or tryptophan. D genes are given only for firm matches. The listing skips clone size in some rows; elsewhere it reads once, few, many or a size class.

-	TRBV7-7	TRBJ1-4	TRBD1	CASSPGTGRNEKLFF	TGTGCTAGCAGCCCTGGGACAGGGAGAAATGAAAAACTGTTTTTT
-	TRBV28	TRBJ1-1	-	CASRFGGTEAFF	TGTGCCAGCAGATTCGGGGGTACTGAAGCTTTCTTT
-	TRBV27	TRBJ1-5	TRBD1	CASSKRGQGANQPQHF	TGTGCCAGCAGTAAACGGGGACAGGGGGCGAATCAGCCCCAGCATTTT
-	TRBV7-2	TRBJ2-1	TRBD1	CASSVDRQGEQFF	TGTGCCAGCAGCGTGGACAGGCAAGGTGAGCAGTTCTTC
few	TRBV6-1	TRBJ1-4	TRBD1	CASSDQRTGSEKLFF	TGTGCCAGCAGTGACCAAAGGACAGGGAGTGAAAAACTGTTTTTT
-	TRBV2	TRBJ2-7	-	CASSERPGAYEQYF	TGTGCCAGCAGTGAACGACCGGGGGCCTACGAGCAGTACTTC
-	TRBV28	TRBJ1-1	-	CASLEQVNTEAFF	TGTGCCAGCCTCGAACAGGTTAACACTGAAGCTTTCTTT
few	TRBV19	TRBJ1-2	TRBD1	CASSIAAGGPHGYTF	TGTGCCAGTAGTATTGCGGCAGGGGGCCCCCACGGCTACACCTTC
-	TRBV23-1	TRBJ2-6	-	CASSQSMTTAISGANVLTF	TGCGCCAGCAGTCAATCGATGACTACAGCCATCTCTGGGGCCAACGTCCTGACTTTC
-	TRBV5-4	TRBJ1-1	TRBD1	CASSPGTATLRTEAFF	TGTGCCAGCAGCCCGGGGACAGCCACCTTGAGGACTGAAGCTTTCTTT
few	TRBV19	TRBJ1-2	TRBD1	CASTDPGGADYGYTF	TGTGCCAGTACCGACCCAGGGGGCGCGGACTATGGCTACACCTTC
once	TRBV5-1	TRBJ2-1	-	CASARDLTSYNEQFF	TGCGCCAGCGCCCGAGACTTAACATCCTACAATGAGCAGTTCTTC
-	TRBV5-4	TRBJ2-7	-	CASSWDLGVGEQYF	TGTGCCAGCAGCTGGGATTTAGGGGTGGGCGAGCAGTACTTC
once	TRBV27	TRBJ2-5	-	CASSLSIIYSQETQYF	TGTGCCAGCAGTTTATCGATAATTTACAGCCAAGAGACCCAGTACTTC
-	TRBV27	TRBJ1-2	TRBD1	CASSPDRGQGYGYTF	TGTGCCAGCAGTCCGGACAGGGGGCAAGGCTATGGCTACACCTTC
once	TRBV4-1	TRBJ1-1	-	CASSQVQGRDTEAFF	TGCGCCAGCAGCCAAGTGCAGGGTAGGGACACTGAAGCTTTCTTT
-	TRBV30	TRBJ2-1	TRBD2	CAWSVTSGGEQFF	TGTGCCTGGAGTGTAACTAGCGGGGGAGAGCAGTTCTTC
-	TRBV4-1	TRBJ2-7	TRBD2	CASSPNGLAVDEQYF	TGCGCCAGCAGCCCTAATGGACTAGCGGTCGACGAGCAGTACTTC
-	TRBV19	TRBJ1-1	-	CASRPGHSVPEAFF	TGTGCCAGTAGGCCGGGACACAGTGTTCCCGAAGCTTTCTTT
-	TRBV29-1	TRBJ1-1	-	CSVVIGGGGAEAFF	TGCAGCGTTGTAATCGGGGGAGGGGGTGCTGAAGCTTTCTTT
once	TRBV14	TRBJ2-3	TRBD2	CASSRTSGVTDTQYF	TGTGCCAGCAGTCGGACTAGCGGGGTCACAGATACGCAGTATTTT
-	TRBV15	TRBJ2-3	TRBD2	CATSPRVAGGIPPTDTQYF	TGTGCCACCAGCCCCCGAGTGGCGGGAGGGATCCCCCCGACAGATACGCAGTATTTT
-	TRBV6-5	TRBJ1-4	-	CASGRWDEKLFF	TGTGCCAGCGGGAGGTGGGATGAAAAACTGTTTTTT
-	TRBV27	TRBJ1-1	-	CASSLGGGGLTEAFF	TGTGCCAGCAGTTTGGGAGGCGGGGGGCTCACTGAAGCTTTCTTT
-	TRBV9	TRBJ2-2	TRBD1	CASSTGQGHTGELFF	TGTGCCAGCAGCACCGGACAGGGCCACACCGGGGAGCTGTTTTTT
-	TRBV21-1	TRBJ2-5	-	CASSKALPGGTQYF	TGTGCCAGCAGCAAAGCGCTCCCCGGGGGGACCCAGTACTTC
-	TRBV9	TRBJ2-1	TRBD2	CASSGTSGLYNEQFF	TGTGCCAGCAGCGGTACTAGCGGGCTATACAATGAGCAGTTCTTC
once	TRBV18	TRBJ2-1	TRBD2	CASSPSGTSGSYEQFF	TGTGCCAGCTCACCATCCGGGACTAGCGGGTCTTATGAGCAGTTCTTC
-	TRBV15	TRBJ2-2	-	CATSRDLSPGELFF	TGTGCCACCAGCAGAGATCTGTCCCCCGGGGAGCTGTTTTTT
-	TRBV7-8	TRBJ1-2	-	CASSPDRVNGYTF	TGTGCCAGCAGCCCGGACAGAGTCAATGGCTACACCTTC
-	TRBV2	TRBJ1-5	TRBD1	CASKLRGPGNQPQHF	TGTGCCAGCAAATTGAGGGGGCCTGGCAATCAGCCCCAGCATTTT
once	TRBV6-5	TRBJ1-2	-	CASSYSNTLTTGYTF	TGTGCCAGCAGTTACTCGAATACCCTCACTACGGGCTACACCTTC
once	TRBV27	TRBJ2-7	-	CASSLSGILRGYEQYF	TGTGCCAGCAGTTTATCGGGCATCCTCCGGGGCTACGAGCAGTACTTC
-	TRBV6-6	TRBJ1-5	TRBD1	CASSPPGQGTSNQPQHF	TGTGCCAGCAGTCCTCCGGGACAGGGGACAAGCAATCAGCCCCAGCATTTT
-	TRBV3-1/TRBV3-2	TRBJ2-7	-	CASSQNRVSSQEQYF	TGTGCCAGCAGCCAAAATCGAGTTAGCTCTCAGGAGCAGTACTTC